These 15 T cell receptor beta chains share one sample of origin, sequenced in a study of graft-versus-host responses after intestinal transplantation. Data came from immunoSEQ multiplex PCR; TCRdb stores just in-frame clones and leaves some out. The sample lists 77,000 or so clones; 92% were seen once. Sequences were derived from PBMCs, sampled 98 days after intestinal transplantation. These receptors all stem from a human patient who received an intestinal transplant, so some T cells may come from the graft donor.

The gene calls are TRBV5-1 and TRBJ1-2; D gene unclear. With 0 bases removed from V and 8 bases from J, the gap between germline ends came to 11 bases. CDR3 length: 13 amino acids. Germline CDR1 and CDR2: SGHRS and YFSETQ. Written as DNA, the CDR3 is TGCGCCAGCAGCTTGGGACCGCCTAAGGGCTACACCTTC. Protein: CASSLGPPKGYTF.

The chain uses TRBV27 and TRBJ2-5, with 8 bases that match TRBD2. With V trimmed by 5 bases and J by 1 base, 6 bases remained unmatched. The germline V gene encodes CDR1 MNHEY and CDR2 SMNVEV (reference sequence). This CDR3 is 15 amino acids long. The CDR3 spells CASSTVLAAQETQYF. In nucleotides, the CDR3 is TGTGCCAGCAGTACCGTACTAGCGGCCCAAGAGACCCAGTACTTC.

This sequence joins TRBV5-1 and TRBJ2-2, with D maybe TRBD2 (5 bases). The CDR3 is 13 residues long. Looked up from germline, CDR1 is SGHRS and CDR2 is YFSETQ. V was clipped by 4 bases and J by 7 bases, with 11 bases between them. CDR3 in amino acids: CASSAYEGGELFF. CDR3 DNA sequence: TGCGCCAGCAGCGCCTACGAGGGCGGGGAGCTGTTTTTT. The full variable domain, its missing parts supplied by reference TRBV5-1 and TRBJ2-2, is KAGVTQTPRYLIKTRGQQVTLSCSPISGHRSVSWYQQTPGQGLQFLFEYFSETQRNKGNFPGRFSGRQFSNSRSEMNVSTLELGDSALYLCASSAYEGGELFFGEGSRLTVL.

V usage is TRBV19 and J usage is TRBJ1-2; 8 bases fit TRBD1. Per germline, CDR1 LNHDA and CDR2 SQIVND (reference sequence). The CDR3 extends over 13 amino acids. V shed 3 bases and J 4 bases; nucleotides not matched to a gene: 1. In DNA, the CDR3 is TGTGCCAGTAGTATGGACAGGGCCTATGGCTACACCTTC. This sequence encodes CASSMDRAYGYTF. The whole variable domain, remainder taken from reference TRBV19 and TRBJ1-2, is DGGITQSPKYLFRKEGQNVTLSCEQNLNHDAMYWYRQDPGQGLRLIYYSQIVNDFQKGDIAEGYSVSREKKESFPLTVTSAQKNPTAFYLCASSMDRAYGYTFGSGTRLTVV.

CDR3 in DNA: TGTGCCAGCAGTCAGGACGGGAGCTCCTACAATGAGCAGTTCTTC. As protein: CASSQDGSSYNEQFF. The V gene is TRBV27, the J gene TRBJ2-1; possibly TRBD2 for D (6 bases). The CDR3 length is 15 residues. Trimming left V 5 bases short and J 0 bases short, with 11 bases between. In germline, CDR1 is MNHEY, CDR2 SMNVEV (reference sequence).

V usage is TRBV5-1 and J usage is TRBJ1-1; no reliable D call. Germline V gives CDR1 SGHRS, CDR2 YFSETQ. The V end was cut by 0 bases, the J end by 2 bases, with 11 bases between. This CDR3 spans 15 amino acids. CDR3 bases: TGCGCCAGCAGCTTGGGGTCAGGAATTAACACTGAAGCTTTCTTT. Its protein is CASSLGSGINTEAFF.

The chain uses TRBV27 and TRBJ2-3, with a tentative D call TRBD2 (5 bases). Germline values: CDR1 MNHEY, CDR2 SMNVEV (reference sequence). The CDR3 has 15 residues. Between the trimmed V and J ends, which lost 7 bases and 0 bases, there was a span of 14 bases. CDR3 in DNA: TGTGCCAGCACCCCCCAGACTACCAGCACAGATACGCAGTATTTT. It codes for CASTPQTTSTDTQYF.

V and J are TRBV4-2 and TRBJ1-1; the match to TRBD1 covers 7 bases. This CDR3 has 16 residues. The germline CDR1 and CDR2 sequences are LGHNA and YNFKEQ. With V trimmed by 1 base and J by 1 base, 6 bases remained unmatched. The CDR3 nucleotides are TGTGCCAGCAGCCAAGCCGGACAGGACGGGAACACTGAAGCTTTCTTT. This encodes CASSQAGQDGNTEAFF.

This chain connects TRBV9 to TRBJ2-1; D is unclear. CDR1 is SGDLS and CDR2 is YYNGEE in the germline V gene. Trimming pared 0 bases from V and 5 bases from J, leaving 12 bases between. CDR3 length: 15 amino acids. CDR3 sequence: CASSVGSGAHNEQFF. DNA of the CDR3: TGTGCCAGCAGCGTAGGCAGTGGCGCCCACAATGAGCAGTTCTTC.

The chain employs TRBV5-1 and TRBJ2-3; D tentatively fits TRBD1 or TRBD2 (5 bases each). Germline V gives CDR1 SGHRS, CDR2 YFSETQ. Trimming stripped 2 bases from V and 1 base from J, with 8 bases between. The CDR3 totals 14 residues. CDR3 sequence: CASSFGGGTDTQYF. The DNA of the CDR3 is TGCGCCAGCAGCTTTGGGGGAGGCACAGATACGCAGTATTTT.

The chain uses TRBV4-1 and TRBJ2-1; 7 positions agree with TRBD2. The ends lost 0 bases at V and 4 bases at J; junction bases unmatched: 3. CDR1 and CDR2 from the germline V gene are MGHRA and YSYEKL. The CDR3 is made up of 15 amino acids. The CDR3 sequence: CASSQETSWYNEQFF. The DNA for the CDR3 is TGCGCCAGCAGCCAAGAGACTAGCTGGTACAATGAGCAGTTCTTC.

The CDR3: CASSLGPYNEQFF. The CDR3 DNA follows: TGTGCCAGCAGCTTGGGTCCTTACAATGAGCAGTTCTTC. This chain connects TRBV9 to TRBJ2-1; D is uncertain. The CDR3 totals 13 residues. Between the trimmed V and J ends, which lost 4 bases and 4 bases, there was a span of 9 bases. The germline V gene has CDR1 SGDLS and CDR2 YYNGEE.

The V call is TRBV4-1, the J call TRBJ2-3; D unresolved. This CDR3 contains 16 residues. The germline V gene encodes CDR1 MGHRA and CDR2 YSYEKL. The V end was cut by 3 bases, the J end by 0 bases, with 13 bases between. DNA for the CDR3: TGCGCCAGCAGCCACATGACATTTCCCAGCACAGATACGCAGTATTTT. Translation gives CASSHMTFPSTDTQYF.

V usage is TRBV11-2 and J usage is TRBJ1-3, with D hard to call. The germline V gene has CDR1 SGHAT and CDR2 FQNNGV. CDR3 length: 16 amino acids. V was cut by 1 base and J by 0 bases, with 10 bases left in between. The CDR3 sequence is CASSLGITPSGNTIYF. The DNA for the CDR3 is TGTGCCAGCAGCTTAGGGATAACACCCTCTGGAAACACCATATATTTT.

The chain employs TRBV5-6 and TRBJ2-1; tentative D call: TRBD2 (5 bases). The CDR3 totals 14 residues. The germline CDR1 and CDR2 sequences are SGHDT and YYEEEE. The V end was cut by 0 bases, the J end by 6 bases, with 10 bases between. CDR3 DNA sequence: TGTGCCAGCAGCTTGGTCGGGGAACCCAATGAGCAGTTCTTC. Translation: CASSLVGEPNEQFF.